This TCR beta chain was sequenced for a study of brain metastases from non-small cell lung cancer. The study, taken as a whole, reports: TCR repertoires overlapped largely between brain metastases and matched primaries.

The protocol was immunoSEQ multiplex PCR, while the TCRdb copy is restricted to in-frame clones and leaves out a portion. The sample shows 2,500 to 3,000 clones, roughly 80% of them seen only once. This clone occurred once. The antigen is not known. The sample comprised primary lung tumor tissue. The receptor was derived from a donor aged 40 or older with non-small cell lung cancer.

CDR3 coding DNA: TGTGCCATCCAAGATAGCGGGAGATCGTACAATGAGCAGTTCTTC. This gives the protein CAIQDSGRSYNEQFF. This sequence joins TRBV2 and TRBJ2-1; TRBD2 aligns across 9 bases. The CDR3 runs to 15 residues. The germline gives CDR1 SNHLY, CDR2 FYNNEI. Losses at the gene ends were 10 bases for V and 4 bases for J; bases not matched to a gene: 11. Supplemented by reference TRBV2 and TRBJ2-1, the full variable domain reads EPEVTQTPSHQVTQMGQEVILRCVPISNHLYFYWYRQILGQKVEFLVSFYNNEISEKSEIFDDQFSVERPDGSNFTLKIRSTKLEDSAMYFCAIQDSGRSYNEQFFGPGTRLTVL.